The 21 T cell receptor beta chains below were found in one sample sequenced in a study of T cell responses to AZD1222 COVID-19 vaccine. Assay used: immunoSEQ multiplex PCR; TCRdb lists only in-frame clones, some missing. The sample lists about 120,000 clones, around 87% occurring once. The sample in question was peripheral blood, obtained 28 days after the second AZD1222 dose. The receptors were gathered from an adult who received the AZD1222 COVID-19 vaccine.

The chain joins TRBV11-3 to TRBJ2-2, with a tentative D call TRBD1 (5 bases). Trimming took 4 bases from V and 9 from J, leaving 9 bases between them. The germline V gene has CDR1 SGHNT and CDR2 YENEEA. This CDR3 comprises 12 residues. The chain's CDR3 is CASSSRVRELFF. CDR3 sequence (DNA): TGTGCCAGCAGCTCCAGGGTTAGGGAGCTGTTTTTT. The variable domain in full, completed from reference TRBV11-3 and TRBJ2-2, reads EAGVVQSPRYKIIEKKQPVAFWCNPISGHNTLYWYLQNLGQGPELLIRYENEEAVDDSQLPKDRFSAERLKGVDSTLKIQPAELGDSAVYLCASSSRVRELFFGEGSRLTVL.

CDR3 in DNA: TGTGCCAGCAGCGTAGGGGGTGGCACCGGGGAGCTGTTTTTT. Amino acids: CASSVGGGTGELFF. The V call is TRBV9, the J call TRBJ2-2; D unclear. The V end lost 0 bases, the J end lost 4 bases, and 7 bases lay between the germline ends. The CDR3 loop spans 14 amino acids. Germline assignment: CDR1 SGDLS and CDR2 YYNGEE. The full variable domain, with the rest looked up from reference TRBV9 and TRBJ2-2, is DSGVTQTPKHLITATGQRVTLRCSPRSGDLSVYWYQQSLDQGLQFLIQYYNGEERAKGNILERFSAQQFPDLHSELNLSSLELGDSALYFCASSVGGGTGELFFGEGSRLTVL.

The chain combines TRBV4-3 with TRBJ2-7, with D perhaps matching TRBD2 (7 bases). Trimming took 3 bases from V and 3 from J, leaving 18 bases between them. The length of the CDR3 is 16 residues. Per the germline V gene, CDR1 is LGHNA and CDR2 is YSLEER. The CDR3: CASSQGAGDNFYEQYF. The CDR3 nucleotides are TGCGCCAGCAGCCAGGGGGCGGGGGATAACTTCTACGAGCAGTACTTC.

This clone was counted between two and nine times. The chain recombines TRBV24-1 with TRBJ2-2; 7 nucleotides agree with TRBD1. Germline V lookup: CDR1 KGHDR, CDR2 SFDVKD. This CDR3 is 15 amino acids long. Trimming removed 6 bases from V and 0 bases from J; junction bases left unmatched: 3. The CDR3 region has the DNA TGTGCCACCAGTAGGGACAGCGCGAACACCGGGGAGCTGTTTTTT. Amino acid sequence: CATSRDSANTGELFF.

V gene TRBV7-9 combines with J gene TRBJ1-2, with 9 nucleotides matching TRBD1. V was clipped by 5 bases and J by 4 bases; unmatched bases: 5. Germline lookup yields CDR1 SEHNR and CDR2 FQNEAQ (reference sequence). The CDR3 is made up of 14 amino acids. CDR3 coding DNA: TGTGCCAGCAGCCCCCAGGGACAGGGCTATGGCTACACCTTC. Its translation is CASSPQGQGYGYTF. The full variable domain, completed using reference TRBV7-9 and TRBJ1-2, is DTGVSQNPRHKITKRGQNVTFRCDPISEHNRLYWYRQTLGQGPEFLTYFQNEAQLEKSRLLSDRFSAERPKGSFSTLEIQRTEQGDSAMYLCASSPQGQGYGYTFGSGTRLTVV.

This chain connects TRBV4-1 to TRBJ1-2; weak D call: TRBD1 (5 bases). CDR3 length equals 15 residues. CDR1 is MGHRA and CDR2 is YSYEKL in the germline V gene. Trimming stripped 5 bases from V and 6 bases from J, with 19 bases between. The CDR3 DNA sequence: TGCGCCAGCAGCTATCCGGGGCGGGAGCGGGATGGCTACACCTTC. It yields the protein CASSYPGRERDGYTF.

Of note for this clone: Additional DNA sequences in this sample encode the identical CDR3. The chain carries TRBV5-1 and TRBJ1-3, with D unresolved. CDR3 length: 13 residues. Germline CDR1 and CDR2: SGHRS and YFSETQ. V was shortened by 0 bases and J by 4 bases, with 5 bases between the two germline ends. The CDR3 region is CASSLELGNTIYF. CDR3 DNA: TGCGCCAGCAGCTTGGAGCTAGGAAACACCATATATTTT.

The rearrangement uses TRBV6-5 and TRBJ2-2; D could derive from TRBD1 or TRBD2 (6 bases each). The CDR3 contains 15 residues. CDR1 and CDR2 (germline): MNHEY, SVGAGI. V gave up 7 bases and J gave up 1 base, with 13 bases separating them. DNA for the CDR3: TGTGCCAGCAACCGGCGGGGACAGAACACCGGGGAGCTGTTTTTT. Translating gives CASNRRGQNTGELFF.

The chain links TRBV6-2 or TRBV6-3 to TRBJ2-3; TRBD2 is a possible D gene (5 bases). The V gene lost 2 bases and the J gene lost 2 bases, with 8 bases spanning the gap. The germline V gene has CDR1 MNHEY and CDR2 SVGEGT. This CDR3 is built from 14 residues. The CDR3 sequence: CASSYGGYTDTQYF. The CDR3 coding sequence is TGTGCCAGCAGTTACGGAGGTTACACAGATACGCAGTATTTT.

The V and J genes are TRBV7-9 and TRBJ2-2, with 11 positions matching TRBD2. The V gene's germline CDR1 is SEHNR and CDR2 FQNEAQ (reference sequence). This CDR3 has 18 amino acids. Trimming took 1 base from V and 0 from J; bases not matched to a gene: 4. The CDR3 sequence is CASSLGETSGANTGELFF. DNA of the CDR3: TGTGCCAGCAGCTTAGGCGAGACTAGCGGGGCGAACACCGGGGAGCTGTTTTTT. The variable domain in full, completed from reference TRBV7-9 and TRBJ2-2, reads DTGVSQNPRHKITKRGQNVTFRCDPISEHNRLYWYRQTLGQGPEFLTYFQNEAQLEKSRLLSDRFSAERPKGSFSTLEIQRTEQGDSAMYLCASSLGETSGANTGELFFGEGSRLTVL.

The DNA of the CDR3 is TGCGCCAGCAGTGAACAGGGCTATGGCTACACCTTC. As protein: CASSEQGYGYTF. The V gene is TRBV10-2, the J gene TRBJ1-2; D might be TRBD1 (6 bases). CDR1 is WSHSY and CDR2 is SAAADI in the germline V gene. The CDR3 sequence is 12 residues long. Trimming left V 3 bases short and J 4 bases short, with 6 bases between.

This rearrangement joins TRBV19 to TRBJ1-2; D is ambiguous. The germline V gene encodes CDR1 LNHDA and CDR2 SQIVND (reference sequence). V gave up 7 bases and J gave up 4 bases, with 19 bases separating them. This CDR3 is 15 amino acids long. The CDR3 sequence: CASIAVGDSLYGYTF. The CDR3 DNA reads TGTGCCAGTATTGCAGTGGGAGACTCCCTCTATGGCTACACCTTC.

J is TRBJ1-1 and V is TRBV28, with D uncertain. Trimming took off 7 bases at V and 4 bases at J, with 10 bases between the two ends. Germline lookup yields CDR1 MDHEN and CDR2 SYDVKM. The CDR3 is 12 residues long. CDR3 in amino acids: CASTSFFTEAFF. CDR3 nucleotides: TGTGCCAGCACCTCCTTTTTCACTGAAGCTTTCTTT.

The J gene is TRBJ2-7, the V gene TRBV6-5, with 9 bases matching TRBD1. The CDR3 runs 15 residues. With 6 bases clipped from V and 4 bases from J, the junction kept 10 bases outside the gene matches. Germline V gene lookup returns CDR1 MNHEY and CDR2 SVGAGI. CDR3 in amino acids: CASRSPGQGRYEQYF. The CDR3 DNA sequence: TGTGCCAGCAGGAGTCCGGGACAGGGCCGGTACGAGCAGTACTTC.

The chain combines TRBV5-4 with TRBJ1-1; 8 positions match TRBD1. The CDR3 spans 14 residues. J gave up 5 bases and V 5 bases, and 8 bases lay outside the gene matches. Germline assignment: CDR1 SGHNT and CDR2 YYREEE (reference sequence). The CDR3 region has the DNA TGTGCCAGCAGTTCCTGGACAGGGAGGACTGAAGCTTTCTTT. It specifies CASSSWTGRTEAFF.

V gene TRBV3-1 (or the pseudogene TRBV3-2) combines with J gene TRBJ2-3, with D uncertain. V lost 2 bases and J lost 3, with 0 bases in between. Per germline, CDR1 LGHDT and CDR2 YNNKEL (reference sequence). The CDR3 is 11 amino acids. For the CDR3, the DNA is TGTGCCAGCAGCCAAACAGATACGCAGTATTTT. Its protein is CASSQTDTQYF.

V and J are TRBV20-1 and TRBJ2-7; D gene uncertain. CDR3 size: 11 residues. The V and J ends lost 2 bases and 4 bases respectively, with 6 bases between them. Germline lookup yields CDR1 DFQATT and CDR2 SNEGSKA (reference sequence). The CDR3 sequence is CSARLGYEQYF. The CDR3 DNA sequence: TGCAGTGCTAGATTGGGTTACGAGCAGTACTTC.

This rearrangement joins TRBV30 to TRBJ1-2, with D maybe TRBD1 (6 bases). Trimming removed 5 bases at V and 5 bases at J, with 15 bases between. CDR1 and CDR2 (germline): GTSNPN, SVGIG (reference sequence). The CDR3 runs to 13 residues. The CDR3 DNA sequence: TGTGCCTGGTTAGGAGGGGGTGCTTATGGCTACACCTTC. It translates to CAWLGGGAYGYTF.

CDR3 in amino acids: CASSVLGAMNTEAFF. In nucleotides, the CDR3 is TGTGCCAGCAGCGTATTAGGGGCCATGAACACTGAAGCTTTCTTT. This chain joins TRBV9 and TRBJ1-1; TRBD1 might be the D (5 bases). The germline V and J ends were trimmed by 1 base and 0 bases, with 10 bases remaining between them. CDR3 size: 15 residues. Germline values: CDR1 SGDLS, CDR2 YYNGEE. The variable domain in full, completed from reference TRBV9 and TRBJ1-1, reads DSGVTQTPKHLITATGQRVTLRCSPRSGDLSVYWYQQSLDQGLQFLIQYYNGEERAKGNILERFSAQQFPDLHSELNLSSLELGDSALYFCASSVLGAMNTEAFFGQGTRLTVV.

The chain uses TRBV6-5 and TRBJ1-2; unclear D gene. Germline values: CDR1 MNHEY, CDR2 SVGAGI. The CDR3 consists of 13 residues. The ends were cut back, 4 bases at V and 3 bases at J, with 9 bases in the middle. CDR3 sequence: CASSWAGDYGYTF. In nucleotides, the CDR3 is TGTGCCAGCAGTTGGGCAGGCGACTATGGCTACACCTTC.

This chain links TRBV4-3 with TRBJ2-6; D is perhaps TRBD1 (6 bases). Germline V gene sequence: CDR1 LGHNA, CDR2 YSLEER. This CDR3 is 18 amino acids long. V shed 0 bases and J shed 0 bases, with 12 bases lying between them. CDR3 loop: CASSQEVQGNSGANVLTF. The CDR3 bases are TGCGCCAGCAGCCAAGAGGTACAGGGAAACTCTGGGGCCAACGTCCTGACTTTC.